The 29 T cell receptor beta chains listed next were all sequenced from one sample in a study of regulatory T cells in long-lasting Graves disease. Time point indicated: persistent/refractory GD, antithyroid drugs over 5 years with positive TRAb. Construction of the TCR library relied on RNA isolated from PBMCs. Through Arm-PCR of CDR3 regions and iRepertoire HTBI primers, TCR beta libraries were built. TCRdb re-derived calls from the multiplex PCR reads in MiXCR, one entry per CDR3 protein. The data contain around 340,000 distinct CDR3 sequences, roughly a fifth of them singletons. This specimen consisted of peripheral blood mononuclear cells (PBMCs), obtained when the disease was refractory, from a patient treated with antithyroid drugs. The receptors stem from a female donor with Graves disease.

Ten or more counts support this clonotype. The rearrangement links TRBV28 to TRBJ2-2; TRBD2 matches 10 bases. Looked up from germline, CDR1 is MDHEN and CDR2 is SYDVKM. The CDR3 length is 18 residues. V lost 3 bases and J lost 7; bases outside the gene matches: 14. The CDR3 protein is CASSFYVLAGATIGELFF. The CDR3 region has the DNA TGTGCCAGCAGTTTTTACGTTCTAGCGGGAGCCACCATCGGGGAGCTGTTTTTT.

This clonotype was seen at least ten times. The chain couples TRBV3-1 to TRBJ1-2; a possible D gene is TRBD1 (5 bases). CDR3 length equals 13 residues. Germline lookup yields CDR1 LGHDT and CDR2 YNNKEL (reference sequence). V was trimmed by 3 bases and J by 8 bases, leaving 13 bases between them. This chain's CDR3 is CASSQAGAVGYTF. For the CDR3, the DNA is TGTGCCAGCAGCCAGGCCGGGGCAGTGGGCTACACCTTC.

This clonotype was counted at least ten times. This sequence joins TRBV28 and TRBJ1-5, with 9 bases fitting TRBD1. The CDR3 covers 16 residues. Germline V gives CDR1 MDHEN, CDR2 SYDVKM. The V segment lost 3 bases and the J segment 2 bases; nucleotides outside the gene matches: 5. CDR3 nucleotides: TGTGCCAGCAGTTTGGCATGGACAGGGGGCAATCAGCCCCAGCATTTT. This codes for CASSLAWTGGNQPQHF.

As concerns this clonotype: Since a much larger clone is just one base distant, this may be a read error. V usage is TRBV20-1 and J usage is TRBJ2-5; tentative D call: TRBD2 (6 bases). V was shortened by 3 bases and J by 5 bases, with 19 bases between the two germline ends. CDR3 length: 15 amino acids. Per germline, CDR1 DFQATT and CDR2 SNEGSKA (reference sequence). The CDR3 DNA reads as TGCAGTGCTAGTCCGCGACCAGCGGGTTTGGAGACCCAGTACTTC. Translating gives CSASPRPAGLETQYF.

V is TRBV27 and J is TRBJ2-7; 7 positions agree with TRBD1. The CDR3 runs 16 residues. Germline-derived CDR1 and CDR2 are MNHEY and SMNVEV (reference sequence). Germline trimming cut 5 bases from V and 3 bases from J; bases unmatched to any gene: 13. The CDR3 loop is CASSPYGRQGNYEQYF. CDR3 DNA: TGTGCCAGCAGTCCATATGGGCGACAGGGAAACTACGAGCAGTACTTC.

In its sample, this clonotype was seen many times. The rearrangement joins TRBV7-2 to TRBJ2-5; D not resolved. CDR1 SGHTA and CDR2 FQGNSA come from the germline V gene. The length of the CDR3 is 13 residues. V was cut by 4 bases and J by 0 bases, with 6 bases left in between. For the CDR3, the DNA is TGTGCCAGCAGCTCGAAGTACCAAGAGACCCAGTACTTC. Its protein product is CASSSKYQETQYF. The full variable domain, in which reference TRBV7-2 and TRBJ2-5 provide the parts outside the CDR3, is GAGVSQSPSNKVTEKGKDVELRCDPISGHTALYWYRQSLGQGLEFLIYFQGNSAPDKSGLPSDRFSAERTGGSVSTLTIQRTQQEDSAVYLCASSSKYQETQYFGPGTRLLVL.

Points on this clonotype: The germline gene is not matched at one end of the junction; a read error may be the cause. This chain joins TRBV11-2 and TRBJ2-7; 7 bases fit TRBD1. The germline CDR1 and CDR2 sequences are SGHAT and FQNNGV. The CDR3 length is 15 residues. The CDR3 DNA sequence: TGTGCCAGCGGCTTAGATCCGGAGACAGGGACCGAGCAGTACTTC. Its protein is CASGLDPETGTEQYF.

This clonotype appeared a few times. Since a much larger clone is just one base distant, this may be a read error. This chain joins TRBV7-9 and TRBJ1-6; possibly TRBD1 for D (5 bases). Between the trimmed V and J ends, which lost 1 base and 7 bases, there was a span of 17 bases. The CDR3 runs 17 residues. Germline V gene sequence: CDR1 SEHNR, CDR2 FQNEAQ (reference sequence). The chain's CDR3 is CASSLVVGGTGNSPLHF. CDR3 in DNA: TGTGCCAGCAGCTTAGTCGTCGGGGGTACGGGAAATTCACCCCTCCACTTT.

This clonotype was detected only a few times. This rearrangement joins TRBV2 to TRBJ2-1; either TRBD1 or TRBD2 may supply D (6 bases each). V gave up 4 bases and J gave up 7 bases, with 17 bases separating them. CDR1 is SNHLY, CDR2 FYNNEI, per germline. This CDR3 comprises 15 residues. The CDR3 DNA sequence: TGTGCCAGCAGTGGGAAGACAGGCGGGAAAAATGAGCAGTTCTTC. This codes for CASSGKTGGKNEQFF.

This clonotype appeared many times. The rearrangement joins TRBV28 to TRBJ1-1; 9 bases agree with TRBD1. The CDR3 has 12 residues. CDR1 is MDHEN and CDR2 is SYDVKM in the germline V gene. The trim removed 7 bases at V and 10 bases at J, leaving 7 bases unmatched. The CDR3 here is CASKQGARRAFF. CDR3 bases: TGTGCCAGCAAACAGGGGGCAAGGCGAGCTTTCTTT.

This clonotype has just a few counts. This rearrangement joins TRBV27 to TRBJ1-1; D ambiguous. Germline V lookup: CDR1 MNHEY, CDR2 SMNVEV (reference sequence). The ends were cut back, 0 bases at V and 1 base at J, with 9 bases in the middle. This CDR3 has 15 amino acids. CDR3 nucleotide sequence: TGTGCCAGCAGTTTATCAGCGGCATCGAACACTGAAGCTTTCTTT. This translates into CASSLSAASNTEAFF.

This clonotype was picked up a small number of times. The CDR3 DNA sequence: TGTGCCACCAGTGATCCAACAGGGGGCGAGGATGGCACCGGGGAGCTGTTTTTT. Protein: CATSDPTGGEDGTGELFF. This chain uses TRBV24-1 with TRBJ2-2; 9 positions agree with TRBD1. V shed 3 bases and J 4 bases; nucleotides not matched to a gene: 11. The CDR3 is 18 residues long. Germline V gives CDR1 KGHDR, CDR2 SFDVKD.

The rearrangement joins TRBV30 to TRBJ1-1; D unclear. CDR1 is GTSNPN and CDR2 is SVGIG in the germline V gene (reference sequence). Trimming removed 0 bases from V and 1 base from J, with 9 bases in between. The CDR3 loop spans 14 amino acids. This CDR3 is CAWSVDTKNTEAFF. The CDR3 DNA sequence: TGTGCCTGGAGTGTAGACACAAAGAACACTGAAGCTTTCTTT.

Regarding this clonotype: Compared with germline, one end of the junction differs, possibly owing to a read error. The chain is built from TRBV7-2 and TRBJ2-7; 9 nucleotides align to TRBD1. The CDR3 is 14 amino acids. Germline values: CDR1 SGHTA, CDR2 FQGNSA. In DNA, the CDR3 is TGTGCCAGCAGCTGGAGACAGGGGGAGGGCGAGCGGTACTTC. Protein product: CASSWRQGEGERYF.

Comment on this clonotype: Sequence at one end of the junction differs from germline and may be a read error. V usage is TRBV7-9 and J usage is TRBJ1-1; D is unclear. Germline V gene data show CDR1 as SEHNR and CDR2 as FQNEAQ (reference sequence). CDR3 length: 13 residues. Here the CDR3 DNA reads TGTGCTAGCAGCCCTATCAAGTCGACTGAAGCTTTCTTT. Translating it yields CASSPIKSTEAFF.

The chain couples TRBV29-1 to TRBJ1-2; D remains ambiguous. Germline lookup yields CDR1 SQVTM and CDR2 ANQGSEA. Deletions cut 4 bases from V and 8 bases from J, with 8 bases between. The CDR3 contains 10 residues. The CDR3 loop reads CSVGSGGYTF. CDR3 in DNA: TGCAGCGTTGGATCTGGGGGCTACACCTTC. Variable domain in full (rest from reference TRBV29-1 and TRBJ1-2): SAVISQKPSRDICQRGTSLTIQCQVDSQVTMMFWYRQQPGQSLTLIATANQGSEATYESGFVIDKFPISRPNLTFSTLTVSNMSPEDSSIYLCSVGSGGYTFGSGTRLTVV.

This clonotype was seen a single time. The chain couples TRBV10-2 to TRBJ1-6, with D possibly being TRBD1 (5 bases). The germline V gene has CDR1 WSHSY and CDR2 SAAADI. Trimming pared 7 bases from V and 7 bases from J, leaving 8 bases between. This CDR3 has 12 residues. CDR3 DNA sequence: TGCGCCAGCACTCACAGGAATTCACCCCTCCACTTT. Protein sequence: CASTHRNSPLHF.

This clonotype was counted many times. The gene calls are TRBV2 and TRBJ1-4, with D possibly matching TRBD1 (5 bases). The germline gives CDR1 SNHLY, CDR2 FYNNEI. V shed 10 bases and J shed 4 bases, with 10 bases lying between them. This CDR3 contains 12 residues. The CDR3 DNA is TGTGCCATGACAGTCCATAATGAAAAACTGTTTTTT. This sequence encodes CAMTVHNEKLFF.

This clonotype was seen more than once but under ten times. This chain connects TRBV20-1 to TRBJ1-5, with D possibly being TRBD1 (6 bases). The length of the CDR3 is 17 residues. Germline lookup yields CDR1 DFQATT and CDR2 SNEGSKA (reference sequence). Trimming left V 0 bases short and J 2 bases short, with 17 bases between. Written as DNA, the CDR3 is TGCAGTGCTAGAGATTCCAGGGGCAATAAGGGCAATCAGCCCCAGCATTTT. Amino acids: CSARDSRGNKGNQPQHF.

CDR3 bases: TGTGCCAGCAGTTTAGGGGGGTTGGATTTCTACGAGCAGTACTTC. Protein product: CASSLGGLDFYEQYF. The chain uses TRBV12-3 or TRBV12-4 and TRBJ2-7, with D perhaps TRBD1 or TRBD2 (5 bases each). V lost 1 base and J 3 bases, leaving 13 bases between the germline ends. This CDR3 region has 15 residues.

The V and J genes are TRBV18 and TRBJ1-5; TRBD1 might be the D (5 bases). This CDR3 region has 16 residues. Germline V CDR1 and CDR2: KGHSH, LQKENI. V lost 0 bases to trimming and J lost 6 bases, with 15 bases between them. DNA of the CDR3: TGTGCCAGCTCACCACCGCGCGAGTCAGGGACTCAGCCCCAGCATTTT. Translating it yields CASSPPRESGTQPQHF. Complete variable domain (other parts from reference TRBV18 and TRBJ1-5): NAGVMQNPRHLVRRRGQEARLRCSPMKGHSHVYWYRQLPEEGLKFMVYLQKENIIDESGMPKERFSAEFPKEGPSILRIQQVVRGDSAAYFCASSPPRESGTQPQHFGDGTRLSIL.

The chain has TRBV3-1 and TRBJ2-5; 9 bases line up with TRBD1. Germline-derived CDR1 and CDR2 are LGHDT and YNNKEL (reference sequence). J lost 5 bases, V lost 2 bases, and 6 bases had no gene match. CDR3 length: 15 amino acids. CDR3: CASSQNPQGAETQYF. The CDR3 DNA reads TGTGCCAGCAGCCAAAACCCACAGGGGGCGGAGACCCAGTACTTC.

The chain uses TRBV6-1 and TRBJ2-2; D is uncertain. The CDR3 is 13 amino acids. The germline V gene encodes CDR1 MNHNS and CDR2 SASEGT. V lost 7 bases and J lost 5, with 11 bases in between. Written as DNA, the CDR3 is TGTGCCAGCATATTTCGCGCGACCGGGGAGCTGTTTTTT. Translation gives CASIFRATGELFF.

CDR3 protein: CASSLDRDNQPQHF. CDR3 DNA: TGTGCCAGCAGCCTGGACAGGGACAATCAGCCCCAGCATTTT. This sequence joins TRBV5-4 and TRBJ1-5; 8 bases align to TRBD1. V gave up 4 bases and J gave up 3 bases; unmatched junction bases: 3. This CDR3 has 14 amino acids. Germline CDR1 and CDR2: SGHNT and YYREEE (reference sequence). The whole variable domain, remainder taken from reference TRBV5-4 and TRBJ1-5, is ETGVTQSPTHLIKTRGQQVTLRCSSQSGHNTVSWYQQALGQGPQFIFQYYREEENGRGNFPPRFSGLQFPNYSSELNVNALELDDSALYLCASSLDRDNQPQHFGDGTRLSIL.

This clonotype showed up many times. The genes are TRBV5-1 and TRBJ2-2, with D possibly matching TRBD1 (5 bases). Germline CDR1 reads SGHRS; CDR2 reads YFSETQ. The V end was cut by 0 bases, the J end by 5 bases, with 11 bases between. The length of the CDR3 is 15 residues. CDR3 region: CASSLVLGRTGELFF. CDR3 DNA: TGCGCCAGCAGCTTGGTTCTGGGGCGAACCGGGGAGCTGTTTTTT.

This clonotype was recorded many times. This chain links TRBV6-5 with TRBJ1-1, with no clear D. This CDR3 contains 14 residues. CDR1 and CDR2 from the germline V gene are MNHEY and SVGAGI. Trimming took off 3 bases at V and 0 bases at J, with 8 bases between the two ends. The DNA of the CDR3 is TGTGCCAGCAGTTATGCCAGGATGAACACTGAAGCTTTCTTT. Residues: CASSYARMNTEAFF.

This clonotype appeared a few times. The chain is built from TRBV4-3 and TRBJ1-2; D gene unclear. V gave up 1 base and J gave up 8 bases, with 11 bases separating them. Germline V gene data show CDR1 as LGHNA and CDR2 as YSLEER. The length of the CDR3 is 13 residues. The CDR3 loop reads CASSQVEGFGYTF. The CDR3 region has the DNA TGCGCCAGCAGCCAAGTAGAAGGATTCGGCTACACCTTC.

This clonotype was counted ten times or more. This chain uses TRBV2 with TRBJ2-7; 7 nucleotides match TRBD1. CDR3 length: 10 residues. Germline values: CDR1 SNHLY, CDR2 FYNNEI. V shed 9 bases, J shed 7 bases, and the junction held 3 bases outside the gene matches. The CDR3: CARGQPEQYF. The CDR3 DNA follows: TGTGCCAGGGGACAGCCTGAGCAGTACTTC.

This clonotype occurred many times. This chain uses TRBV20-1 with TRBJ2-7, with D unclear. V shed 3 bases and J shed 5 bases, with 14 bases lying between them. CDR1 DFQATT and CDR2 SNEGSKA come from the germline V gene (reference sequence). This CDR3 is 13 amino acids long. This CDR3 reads CSASRPFRDEQYF. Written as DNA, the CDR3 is TGCAGTGCTAGTCGACCCTTTCGCGACGAGCAGTACTTC.